A single sample is the source of the 2 T cell receptor beta chains below, sequenced in a study of stem cell transplantation in POMP-related autoinflammatory disease. Here immunoSEQ multiplex PCR was the method, and the copy in TCRdb shows in-frame clones only, minus some. Of over 25,000 clones listed, about 91% are singletons. This specimen was CD4+ T cells from PBMCs, taken before stem cell transplantation. These receptors all stem from a human donor with POMP-related autoinflammation and immune dysregulation (PRAID).

The rearrangement joins TRBV19 to TRBJ2-5; D is possibly TRBD1 (6 bases). Germline V gives CDR1 LNHDA, CDR2 SQIVND (reference sequence). Trimming took 4 bases from V and 2 from J, leaving 14 bases between them. CDR3 size: 15 residues. The CDR3 here is CASSRTGTIQETQYF. As DNA, the CDR3 is TGTGCCAGTAGTAGGACCGGGACAATTCAAGAGACCCAGTACTTC. Supplemented by reference TRBV19 and TRBJ2-5, the full variable domain reads DGGITQSPKYLFRKEGQNVTLSCEQNLNHDAMYWYRQDPGQGLRLIYYSQIVNDFQKGDIAEGYSVSREKKESFPLTVTSAQKNPTAFYLCASSRTGTIQETQYFGPGTRLLVL.

CDR3 region: CASSLVAPAETQYF. The CDR3 coding sequence is TGTGCCAGCAGCTTAGTAGCCCCAGCAGAGACCCAGTACTTC. This chain joins TRBV7-2 and TRBJ2-5, with D unresolved. Trimming took off 1 base at V and 4 bases at J, with 10 bases between the two ends. The germline CDR1 and CDR2 sequences are SGHTA and FQGNSA. The CDR3 loop spans 14 amino acids.